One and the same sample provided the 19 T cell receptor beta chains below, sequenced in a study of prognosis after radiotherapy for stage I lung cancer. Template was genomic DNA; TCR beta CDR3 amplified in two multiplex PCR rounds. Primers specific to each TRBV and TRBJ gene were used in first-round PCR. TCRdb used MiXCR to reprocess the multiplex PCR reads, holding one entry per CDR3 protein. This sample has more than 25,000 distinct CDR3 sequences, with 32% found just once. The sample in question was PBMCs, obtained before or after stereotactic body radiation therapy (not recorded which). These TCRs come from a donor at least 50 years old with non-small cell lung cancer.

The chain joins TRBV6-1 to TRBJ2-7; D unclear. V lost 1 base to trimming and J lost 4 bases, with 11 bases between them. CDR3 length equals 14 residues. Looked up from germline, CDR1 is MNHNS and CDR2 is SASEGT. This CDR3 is CASSEVITCYEQYF. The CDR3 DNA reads TGTGCCAGCAGTGAAGTCATTACTTGTTACGAGCAGTACTTC.

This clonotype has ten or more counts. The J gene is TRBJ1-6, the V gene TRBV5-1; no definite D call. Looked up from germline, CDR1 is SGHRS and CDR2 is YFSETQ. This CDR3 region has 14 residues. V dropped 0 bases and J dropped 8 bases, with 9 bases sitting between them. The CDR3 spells CASSLGDLDSPLHF. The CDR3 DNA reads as TGCGCCAGCAGCTTGGGGGATTTGGATTCACCCCTCCACTTT.

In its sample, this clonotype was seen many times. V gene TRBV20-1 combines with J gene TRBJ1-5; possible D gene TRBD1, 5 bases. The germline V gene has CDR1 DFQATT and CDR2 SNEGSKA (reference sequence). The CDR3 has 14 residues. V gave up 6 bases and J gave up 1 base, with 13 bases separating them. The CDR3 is CSAITGTSNQPQHF. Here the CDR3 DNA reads TGCAGTGCCATAACGGGGACCAGCAATCAGCCCCAGCATTTT.

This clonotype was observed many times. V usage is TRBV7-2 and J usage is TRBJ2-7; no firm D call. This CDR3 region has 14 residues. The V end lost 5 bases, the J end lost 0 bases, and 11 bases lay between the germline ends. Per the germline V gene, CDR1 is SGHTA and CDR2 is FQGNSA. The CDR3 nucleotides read TGTGCCAGCAGCCTTGGCGTCTTCTCCTACGAGCAGTACTTC. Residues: CASSLGVFSYEQYF.

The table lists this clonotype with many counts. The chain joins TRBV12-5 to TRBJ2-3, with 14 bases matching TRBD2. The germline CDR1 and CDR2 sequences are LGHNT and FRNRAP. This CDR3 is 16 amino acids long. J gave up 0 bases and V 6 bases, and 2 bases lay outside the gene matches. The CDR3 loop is CASGTSGRGSTDTQYF. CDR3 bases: TGTGCTAGTGGGACTAGCGGGAGGGGGAGCACAGATACGCAGTATTTT. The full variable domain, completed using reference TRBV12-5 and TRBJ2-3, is DARVTQTPRHKVTEMGQEVTMRCQPILGHNTVFWYRQTMMQGLELLAYFRNRAPLDDSGMPKDRFSAEMPDATLATLKIQPSEPRDSAVYFCASGTSGRGSTDTQYFGPGTRLTVL.

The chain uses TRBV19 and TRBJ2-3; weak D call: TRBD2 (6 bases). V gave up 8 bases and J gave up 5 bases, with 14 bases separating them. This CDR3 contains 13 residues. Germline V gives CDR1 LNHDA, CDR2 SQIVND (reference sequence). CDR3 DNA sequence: TGTGCCAGTGTCAAGCGGGTGGAAGATACGCAGTATTTT. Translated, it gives CASVKRVEDTQYF.

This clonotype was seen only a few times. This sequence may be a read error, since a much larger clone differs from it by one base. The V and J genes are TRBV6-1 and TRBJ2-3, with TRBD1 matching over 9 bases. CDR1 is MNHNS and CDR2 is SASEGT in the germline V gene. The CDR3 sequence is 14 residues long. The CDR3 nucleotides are TGTGCCAGCGGGGGTGGACAGGGGACAGATACGCGGTATTTT. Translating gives CASGGGQGTDTRYF.

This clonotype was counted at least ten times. The CDR3 DNA sequence: TGTGCCAGTAGTATCGGGGCGCATACTGAAGCTTTCTTT. Encoded protein: CASSIGAHTEAFF. The V and J genes are TRBV19 and TRBJ1-1, with D possibly TRBD1 on 5 matching bases. This CDR3 spans 13 amino acids. Germline V CDR1 and CDR2: LNHDA, SQIVND (reference sequence). The V end lost 3 bases, the J end lost 5 bases, and 10 bases lay between the germline ends.

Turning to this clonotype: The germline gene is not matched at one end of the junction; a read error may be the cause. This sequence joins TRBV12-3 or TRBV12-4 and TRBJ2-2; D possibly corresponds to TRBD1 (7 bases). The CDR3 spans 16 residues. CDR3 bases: TGTGCCAGCATATGGACAGGCCTTTGGGTGACCGGGGGGCTGTTTTTT. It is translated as CASIWTGLWVTGGLFF.

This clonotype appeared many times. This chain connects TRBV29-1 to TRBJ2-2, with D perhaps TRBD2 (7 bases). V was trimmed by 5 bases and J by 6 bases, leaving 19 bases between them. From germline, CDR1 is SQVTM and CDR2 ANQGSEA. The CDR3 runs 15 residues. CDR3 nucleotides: TGCAGCGTTTATACCCCCAGGGGAGGGGCCGGGGAGCTGTTTTTT. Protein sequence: CSVYTPRGGAGELFF.

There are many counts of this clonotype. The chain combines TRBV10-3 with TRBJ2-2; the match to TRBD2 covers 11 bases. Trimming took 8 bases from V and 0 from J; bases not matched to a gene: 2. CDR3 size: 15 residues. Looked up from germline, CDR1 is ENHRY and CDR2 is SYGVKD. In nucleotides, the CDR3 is TGTGCCATCGGGACTAGCGGAGCGAACACCGGGGAGCTGTTTTTT. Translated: CAIGTSGANTGELFF.

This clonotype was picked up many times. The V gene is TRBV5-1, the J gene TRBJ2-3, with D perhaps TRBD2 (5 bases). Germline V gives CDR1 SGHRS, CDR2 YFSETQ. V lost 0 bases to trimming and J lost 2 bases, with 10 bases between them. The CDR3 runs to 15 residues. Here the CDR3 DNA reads TGCGCCAGCAGCTTGGGGGAGAAACCCACAGATACGCAGTATTTT. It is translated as CASSLGEKPTDTQYF.

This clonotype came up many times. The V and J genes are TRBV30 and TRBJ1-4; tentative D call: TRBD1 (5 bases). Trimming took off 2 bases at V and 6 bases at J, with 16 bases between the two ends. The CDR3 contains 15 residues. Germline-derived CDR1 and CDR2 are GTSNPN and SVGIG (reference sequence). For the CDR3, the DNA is TGTGCCTGGAGTATCAAGGCCTTCAGGGATGAAAAACTGTTTTTT. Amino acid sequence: CAWSIKAFRDEKLFF.

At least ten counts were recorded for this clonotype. CDR3: CASSEEGLSTDTQYF. DNA of the CDR3: TGCGCCAGCAGTGAGGAGGGGCTATCCACAGATACGCAGTATTTT. This sequence joins TRBV10-1 and TRBJ2-3; TRBD1 or TRBD2 may be the D gene (5 bases each). CDR1 and CDR2 (germline): WNHNN, SYGVQD (reference sequence). The CDR3 contains 15 residues. V lost 2 bases and J lost 2, with 11 bases in between.

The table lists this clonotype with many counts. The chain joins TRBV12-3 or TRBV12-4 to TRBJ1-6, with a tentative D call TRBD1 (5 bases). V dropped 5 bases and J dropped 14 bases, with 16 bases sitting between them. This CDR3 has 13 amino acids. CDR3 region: CASSLTGAGALHF. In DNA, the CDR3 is TGTGCCAGCAGTCTCACAGGCGCCGGGGCCCTCCACTTT.

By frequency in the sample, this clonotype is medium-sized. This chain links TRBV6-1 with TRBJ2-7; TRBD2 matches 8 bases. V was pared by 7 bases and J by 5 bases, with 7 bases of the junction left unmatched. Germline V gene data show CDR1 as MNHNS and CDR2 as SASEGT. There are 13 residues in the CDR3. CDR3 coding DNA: TGTGCCAGCACCAAAGCGGGAGTTGACGAGCAGTACTTC. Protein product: CASTKAGVDEQYF.

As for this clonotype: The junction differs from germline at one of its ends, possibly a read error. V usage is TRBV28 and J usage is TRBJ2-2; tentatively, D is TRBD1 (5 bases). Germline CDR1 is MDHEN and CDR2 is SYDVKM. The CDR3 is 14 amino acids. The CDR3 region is CSSSLTGNTWELFF. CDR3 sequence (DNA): TGTTCCAGCAGTTTAACAGGCAACACCTGGGAGCTGTTTTTT. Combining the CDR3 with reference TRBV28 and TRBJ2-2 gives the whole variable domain DVKVTQSSRYLVKRTGEKVFLECVQDMDHENMFWYRQDPGLGLRLIYFSYDVKMKEKGDIPEGYSVSREKKERFSLILESASTNQTSMYLCSSSLTGNTWELFFGEGSRLTVL.

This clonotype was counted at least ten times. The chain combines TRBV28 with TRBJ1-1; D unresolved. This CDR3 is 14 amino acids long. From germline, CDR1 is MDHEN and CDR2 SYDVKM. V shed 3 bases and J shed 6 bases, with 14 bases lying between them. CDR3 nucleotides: TGTGCCAGCAGTTTGCGGCCGTTCGGGGCTGAAGCTTTCTTT. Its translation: CASSLRPFGAEAFF.

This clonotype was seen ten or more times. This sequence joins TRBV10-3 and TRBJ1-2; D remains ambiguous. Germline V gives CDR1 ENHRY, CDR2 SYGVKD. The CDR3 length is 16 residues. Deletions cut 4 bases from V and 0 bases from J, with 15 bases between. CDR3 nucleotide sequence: TGTGCCATCAGTGCCGGTGGTGACGGGGCTAACTATGGCTACACCTTC. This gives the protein CAISAGGDGANYGYTF.